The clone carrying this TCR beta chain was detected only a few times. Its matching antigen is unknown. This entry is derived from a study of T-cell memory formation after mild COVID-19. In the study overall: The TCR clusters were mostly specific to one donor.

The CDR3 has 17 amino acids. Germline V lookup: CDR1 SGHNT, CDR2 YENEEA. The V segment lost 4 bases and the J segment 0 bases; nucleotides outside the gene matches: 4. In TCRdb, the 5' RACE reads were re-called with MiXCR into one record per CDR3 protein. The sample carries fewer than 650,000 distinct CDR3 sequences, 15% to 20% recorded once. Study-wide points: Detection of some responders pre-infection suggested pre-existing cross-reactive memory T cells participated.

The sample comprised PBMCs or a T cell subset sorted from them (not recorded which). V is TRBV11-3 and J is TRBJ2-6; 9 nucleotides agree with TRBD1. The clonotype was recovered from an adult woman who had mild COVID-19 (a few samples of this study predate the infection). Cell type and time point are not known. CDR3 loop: CASSSGTGNSGANVLTF. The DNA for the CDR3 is TGTGCCAGCAGCTCAGGGACAGGGAACTCTGGGGCCAACGTCCTGACTTTC.